Shown below are 30 T cell receptor beta chains from a single sample sequenced in a study of blood T cell repertoires in COVID-19. Data came from immunoSEQ multiplex PCR; TCRdb stores just in-frame clones and leaves some out. The top ten hold under 11% of the sample, which has approximately 220,000 clones, 70% to 90% seen once. Sequenced: peripheral blood. These receptors were collected from a woman older than 75 with acute or convalescent COVID-19.

This chain links TRBV24-1 with TRBJ1-1; D is unclear. The CDR3 contains 13 residues. The germline gives CDR1 KGHDR, CDR2 SFDVKD. V lost 0 bases and J 5 bases, leaving 6 bases between the germline ends. CDR3 loop: CATSDLSGTEAFF. CDR3 DNA: TGTGCCACCAGTGATTTGTCGGGAACTGAAGCTTTCTTT.

This rearrangement joins TRBV2 to TRBJ2-2; TRBD1 agrees at 7 bases. Germline CDR1 and CDR2: SNHLY and FYNNEI. The ends lost 3 bases at V and 7 bases at J; junction bases unmatched: 11. The CDR3 is 16 amino acids. CDR3 region: CASSEDRIQVGGELFF. CDR3 DNA sequence: TGTGCCAGCAGTGAGGACAGGATCCAAGTCGGCGGGGAGCTGTTTTTT. The variable domain in full, completed from reference TRBV2 and TRBJ2-2, reads EPEVTQTPSHQVTQMGQEVILRCVPISNHLYFYWYRQILGQKVEFLVSFYNNEISEKSEIFDDQFSVERPDGSNFTLKIRSTKLEDSAMYFCASSEDRIQVGGELFFGEGSRLTVL.

J is TRBJ1-3 and V is TRBV4-3; tentative D call: TRBD1 (5 bases). V was pared by 4 bases and J by 1 base, with 8 bases between. Germline assignment: CDR1 LGHNA and CDR2 YSLEER. The CDR3 length is 14 residues. In nucleotides, the CDR3 is TGCGCCAGCAGCCCCCAGGGTTCTGGAAACACCATATATTTT. Translation: CASSPQGSGNTIYF.

The chain links TRBV27 to TRBJ1-5, with TRBD1 as a possible D gene (6 bases). Germline values: CDR1 MNHEY, CDR2 SMNVEV (reference sequence). CDR3 length equals 13 residues. The V end lost 6 bases, the J end lost 1 base, and 7 bases lay between the germline ends. The CDR3 region has the DNA TGTGCCAGCAGGGACAGAAGCAATCAGCCCCAGCATTTT. This translates into CASRDRSNQPQHF.

The CDR3 loop is CASSAQTSGNTIYF. CDR3 nucleotide sequence: TGTGCCAGTAGTGCACAGACCTCTGGAAACACCATATATTTT. V is TRBV19 and J is TRBJ1-3; unclear D gene. Germline CDR1 LNHDA, CDR2 SQIVND (reference sequence). This CDR3 is 14 amino acids long. V gave up 5 bases and J gave up 0 bases, with 8 bases separating them.

The rearrangement joins TRBV5-4 to TRBJ1-1; D might be TRBD1 (6 bases). Trimming stripped 6 bases from V and 5 bases from J, with 14 bases between. The CDR3 is 13 amino acids. Germline-derived CDR1 and CDR2 are SGHNT and YYREEE (reference sequence). The CDR3, as DNA: TGTGCCAGCAACATAGGGGGAAGGACTGAAGCTTTCTTT. It is translated as CASNIGGRTEAFF.

V usage is TRBV9 and J usage is TRBJ1-1; a weak D match, TRBD1 (5 bases). The V end lost 0 bases, the J end lost 5 bases, and 11 bases lay between the germline ends. Germline V CDR1 and CDR2: SGDLS, YYNGEE. The CDR3 is 14 residues long. In DNA form, the CDR3 reads TGTGCCAGCAGCGTAGGGGTGGGGCGGACTGAAGCTTTCTTT. Translation gives CASSVGVGRTEAFF.

This clone was seen only once. This chain links TRBV24-1 with TRBJ2-3; 13 bases fit TRBD2. Trimming took 5 bases from V and 2 from J; bases not matched to a gene: 3. The CDR3 consists of 16 residues. Germline assignment: CDR1 KGHDR and CDR2 SFDVKD. The CDR3 region is CATSGGLAGATDTQYF. The CDR3 nucleotides read TGTGCCACCAGTGGCGGACTAGCGGGGGCCACAGATACGCAGTATTTT.

The chain links TRBV6-6 to TRBJ1-1; D ambiguous. The germline V and J ends were trimmed by 3 bases and 2 bases, with 4 bases remaining between them. CDR1 MNHNY and CDR2 SVGAGI come from the germline V gene (reference sequence). The CDR3 runs 12 residues. For the CDR3, the DNA is TGTGCCAGCAGTTATAGCAACACTGAAGCTTTCTTT. As protein: CASSYSNTEAFF.

The chain recombines TRBV30 with TRBJ1-5; 8 nucleotides agree with TRBD1. V lost 4 bases, J lost 4 bases, and 3 bases stayed unmatched. The CDR3 sequence is 13 residues long. Germline V gene data show CDR1 as GTSNPN and CDR2 as SVGIG (reference sequence). The CDR3 loop reads CAWTTGGNQPQHF. The CDR3 nucleotides are TGTGCCTGGACCACAGGGGGGAATCAGCCCCAGCATTTT.

As regards this clone: Sequence at one end of the junction differs from germline and may be a read error. The rearrangement joins TRBV7-7 to TRBJ2-5; 11 bases agree with TRBD1. CDR3 length equals 16 residues. Germline V gene data show CDR1 as SSHAT and CDR2 as FNYEAQ (reference sequence). This CDR3 is CASSLARTGGTETQYF. CDR3 bases: TGTGCTAGCAGCTTAGCGAGGACAGGGGGCACGGAGACCCAGTACTTC.

The gene calls are TRBV7-8 and TRBJ1-1, with 10 bases lining up with TRBD1. The CDR3 loop spans 13 amino acids. Germline lookup yields CDR1 SGHVS and CDR2 FQNEAQ. The V segment lost 5 bases and the J segment 5 bases; nucleotides outside the gene matches: 2. The CDR3, as DNA: TGTGCCAGCAGCCGGACAGGGGGGACTGAAGCTTTCTTT. Residues: CASSRTGGTEAFF.

Worth noting for this clone: The junction shows a germline mismatch at one end, possibly a read error. CDR3 bases: TGTGCTAGCAGCTTAGGCGTCTCGTACCAAGAGACCCAGTACTTC. This encodes CASSLGVSYQETQYF. The chain joins TRBV7-7 to TRBJ2-5; the D is unclear. The CDR3 sequence is 15 residues long. CDR1 and CDR2 (germline): SSHAT, FNYEAQ (reference sequence).

The chain joins TRBV18 to TRBJ1-4, with 10 bases identical to TRBD1. The CDR3 has 17 amino acids. V lost 3 bases to trimming and J lost 3 bases; unmatched junction nucleotides: 7. Germline values: CDR1 KGHSH, CDR2 LQKENI. This CDR3 reads CASSPRTGGLANEKLFF. DNA of the CDR3: TGTGCCAGCTCACCGCGGACAGGGGGTCTCGCTAATGAAAAACTGTTTTTT.

This clone was recorded a few times. The chain links TRBV19 to TRBJ1-5; 9 nucleotides agree with TRBD1. Germline loops: CDR1 LNHDA, CDR2 SQIVND (reference sequence). V trimming: 7 bases; J trimming: 4 bases; junction bases outside the gene matches: 8. The CDR3 contains 15 residues. CDR3: CASNPVDRGNQPQHF. The CDR3 DNA reads TGTGCCAGTAACCCAGTGGACAGGGGAAATCAGCCCCAGCATTTT.

This clone was recorded only once. V usage is TRBV27 and J usage is TRBJ2-6, with D unclear. Germline V gene sequence: CDR1 MNHEY, CDR2 SMNVEV (reference sequence). The CDR3 has 15 residues. The V end lost 7 bases, the J end lost 0 bases, and 10 bases lay between the germline ends. Here the CDR3 DNA reads TGTGCCAGCACTCACCGAGGCTCTGGGGCCAACGTCCTGACTTTC. This translates into CASTHRGSGANVLTF. The full variable domain, completed using reference TRBV27 and TRBJ2-6, is EAQVTQNPRYLITVTGKKLTVTCSQNMNHEYMSWYRQDPGLGLRQIYYSMNVEVTDKGDVPEGYKVSRKEKRNFPLILESPSPNQTSLYFCASTHRGSGANVLTFGAGSRLTVL.

The rearrangement uses TRBV18 and TRBJ2-1, with 10 positions matching TRBD2. The CDR3 covers 17 residues. The germline V gene encodes CDR1 KGHSH and CDR2 LQKENI. V lost 2 bases and J lost 0; bases outside the gene matches: 4. CDR3 loop: CASSPEAGGPSYNEQFF. CDR3 sequence (DNA): TGTGCCAGCTCACCAGAAGCGGGAGGGCCCTCCTACAATGAGCAGTTCTTC.

CDR3 region: CATSRDPGQGNSPLHF. CDR3 nucleotide sequence: TGTGCCACCAGCAGAGATCCGGGACAGGGGAATTCACCCCTCCACTTT. The V gene is TRBV15, the J gene TRBJ1-6, with TRBD1 matching 10 bases. The CDR3 contains 16 residues. V was clipped by 0 bases and J by 7 bases; unmatched bases: 3. Germline CDR1 LNHNV, CDR2 YYDKDF (reference sequence).

This rearrangement joins TRBV5-4 to TRBJ2-7, with a tentative D call TRBD2 (6 bases). Between the trimmed V and J ends, which lost 0 bases and 5 bases, there was a span of 9 bases. The CDR3 spans 13 residues. CDR1 and CDR2 (germline): SGHNT, YYREEE (reference sequence). The CDR3 protein is CASSLVSGDEQYF. CDR3 nucleotide sequence: TGTGCCAGCAGCTTGGTGTCGGGGGACGAGCAGTACTTC.

J is TRBJ1-2 and V is TRBV10-3; 7 bases line up with TRBD1. With V trimmed by 5 bases and J by 6 bases, 9 bases remained unmatched. This CDR3 contains 14 residues. Germline-derived CDR1 and CDR2 are ENHRY and SYGVKD. The CDR3 here is CAISQVTGEHGYTF. CDR3 DNA sequence: TGTGCCATCAGTCAGGTAACAGGGGAGCATGGCTACACCTTC.

The chain recombines TRBV7-9 with TRBJ1-1; 9 nucleotides line up with TRBD1. After removal of 5 bases from V and 2 bases from J, the junction contained 6 bases not matched to a gene. This CDR3 spans 15 amino acids. Germline V gene sequence: CDR1 SEHNR, CDR2 FQNEAQ (reference sequence). Here the CDR3 reads CASSPLTGGNTEAFF. The CDR3 DNA sequence: TGTGCCAGCAGCCCCCTGACAGGGGGAAACACTGAAGCTTTCTTT.

The chain uses TRBV27 and TRBJ1-5, with D maybe TRBD1 (5 bases). The CDR3 spans 15 residues. V was shortened by 0 bases and J by 6 bases, with 12 bases between the two germline ends. Germline CDR1 MNHEY, CDR2 SMNVEV (reference sequence). The CDR3 reads CASSLSLQGTQPQHF. Written as DNA, the CDR3 is TGTGCCAGCAGTTTATCTCTCCAGGGTACTCAGCCCCAGCATTTT.

This clone came up once. J is TRBJ2-7 and V is TRBV10-1; TRBD2 aligns across 8 bases. The CDR3 totals 16 residues. After removal of 7 bases from V and 0 bases from J, the junction contained 11 bases not matched to a gene. Germline assignment: CDR1 WNHNN and CDR2 SYGVQD (reference sequence). CDR3 coding DNA: TGCGCCAGCAAGAGCGGGAGAACACCTTACTCCTACGAGCAGTACTTC. This encodes CASKSGRTPYSYEQYF.

This chain's CDR3 is CASSDVAEAFF. CDR3 in DNA: TGTGCCAGCAGCGATGTGGCCGAAGCTTTCTTT. This chain uses TRBV11-3 with TRBJ1-1; the D is unclear. Germline lookup yields CDR1 SGHNT and CDR2 YENEEA. This CDR3 has 11 residues. With 5 bases removed from V and 8 bases from J, the gap between germline ends came to 9 bases.

V is TRBV28 and J is TRBJ2-7; maybe TRBD1 (6 bases). Looked up from germline, CDR1 is MDHEN and CDR2 is SYDVKM. This CDR3 is built from 15 residues. Trimming removed 2 bases at V and 6 bases at J, with 17 bases between. The CDR3 bases are TGTGCCAGCAGTTTACCCTCCACAGGGTCACCCGAGCAGTACTTC. It translates to CASSLPSTGSPEQYF.

CDR3 in amino acids: CASSPGQGRAGTEAFF. For the CDR3, the DNA is TGTGCCAGCAGCCCGGGACAGGGGCGGGCTGGAACTGAAGCTTTCTTT. This chain joins TRBV7-9 and TRBJ1-1; 10 positions agree with TRBD1. Unmatched junction bases numbered 11, after V lost 5 bases and J lost 5 bases. The germline CDR1 and CDR2 sequences are SEHNR and FQNEAQ (reference sequence). The CDR3 sequence is 16 residues long.

The chain uses TRBV5-4 and TRBJ2-7; 9 positions match TRBD2. CDR3 size: 14 residues. Germline V CDR1 and CDR2: SGHNT, YYREEE (reference sequence). J gave up 2 bases and V 2 bases, and 2 bases lay outside the gene matches. In DNA form, the CDR3 reads TGTGCCAGCAGCTTAGCGGGGGGTACCTACGAGCAGTACTTC. Its protein is CASSLAGGTYEQYF.

The chain joins TRBV4-1 to TRBJ1-1; a possible D gene is TRBD1 (5 bases). Germline V CDR1 and CDR2: MGHRA, YSYEKL. V was shortened by 0 bases and J by 3 bases, with 17 bases between the two germline ends. The CDR3 length is 17 residues. CDR3 DNA sequence: TGCGCCAGCAGCCAAGATCTTTTAAGGGGTAGGGACACTGAAGCTTTCTTT. This codes for CASSQDLLRGRDTEAFF.

The chain recombines TRBV9 with TRBJ2-7; 10 nucleotides align to TRBD2. J gave up 4 bases and V 1 base, and 5 bases lay outside the gene matches. Looked up from germline, CDR1 is SGDLS and CDR2 is YYNGEE. This CDR3 region has 15 residues. The CDR3 DNA reads as TGTGCCAGCAGCGTAACTAGCGGGAATATGTACGAGCAGTACTTC. This translates into CASSVTSGNMYEQYF.

CDR3 in DNA: TGTGCCTGGGGTCCATCGAGGCGGGAGCAGTTCTTC. Its translation is CAWGPSRREQFF. The rearrangement uses TRBV30 and TRBJ2-1; D unresolved. The CDR3 is made up of 12 amino acids. Germline CDR1 is GTSNPN and CDR2 is SVGIG (reference sequence). V was trimmed by 5 bases and J by 10 bases, leaving 15 bases between them.